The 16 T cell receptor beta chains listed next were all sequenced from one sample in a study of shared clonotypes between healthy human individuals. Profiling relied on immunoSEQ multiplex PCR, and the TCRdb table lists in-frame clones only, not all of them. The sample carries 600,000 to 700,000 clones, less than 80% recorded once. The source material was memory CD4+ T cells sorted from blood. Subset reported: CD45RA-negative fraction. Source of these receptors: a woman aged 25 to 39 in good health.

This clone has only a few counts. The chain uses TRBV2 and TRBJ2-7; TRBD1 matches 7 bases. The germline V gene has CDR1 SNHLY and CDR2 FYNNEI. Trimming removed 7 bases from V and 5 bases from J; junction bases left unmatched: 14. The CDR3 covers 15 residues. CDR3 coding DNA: TGTGCCAGCAAGTTGGGTGGGACAGAAGTTCACGAGCAGTACTTC. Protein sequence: CASKLGGTEVHEQYF.

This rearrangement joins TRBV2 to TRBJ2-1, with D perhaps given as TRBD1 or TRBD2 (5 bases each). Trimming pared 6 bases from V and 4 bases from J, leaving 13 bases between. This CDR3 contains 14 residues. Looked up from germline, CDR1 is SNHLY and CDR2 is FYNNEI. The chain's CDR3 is CASSAGTGYNEQFF. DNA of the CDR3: TGTGCCAGCAGCGCCGGGACGGGATACAATGAGCAGTTCTTC. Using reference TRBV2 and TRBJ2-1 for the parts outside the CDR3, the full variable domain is EPEVTQTPSHQVTQMGQEVILRCVPISNHLYFYWYRQILGQKVEFLVSFYNNEISEKSEIFDDQFSVERPDGSNFTLKIRSTKLEDSAMYFCASSAGTGYNEQFFGPGTRLTVL.

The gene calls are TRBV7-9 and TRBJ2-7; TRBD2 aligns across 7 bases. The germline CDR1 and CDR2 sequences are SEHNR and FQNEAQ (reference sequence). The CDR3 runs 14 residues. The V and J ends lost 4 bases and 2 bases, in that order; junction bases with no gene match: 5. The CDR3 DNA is TGTGCCAGCAGCTCGCTAGCGGCAACCTACGAGCAGTACTTC. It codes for CASSSLAATYEQYF.

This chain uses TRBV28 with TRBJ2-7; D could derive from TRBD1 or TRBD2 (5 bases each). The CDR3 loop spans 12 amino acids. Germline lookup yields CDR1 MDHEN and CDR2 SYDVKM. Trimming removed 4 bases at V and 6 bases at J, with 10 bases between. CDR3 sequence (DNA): TGTGCCAGCAGTTCCTTGAGGGGCGAGCAGTACTTC. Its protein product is CASSSLRGEQYF.

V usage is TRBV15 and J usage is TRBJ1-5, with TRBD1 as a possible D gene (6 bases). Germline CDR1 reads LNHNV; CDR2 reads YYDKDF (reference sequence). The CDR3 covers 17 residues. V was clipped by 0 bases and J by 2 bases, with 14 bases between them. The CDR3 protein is CATSRDLGGGGNQPQHF. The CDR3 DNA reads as TGTGCCACCAGCAGAGATTTGGGGGGCGGAGGCAATCAGCCCCAGCATTTT.

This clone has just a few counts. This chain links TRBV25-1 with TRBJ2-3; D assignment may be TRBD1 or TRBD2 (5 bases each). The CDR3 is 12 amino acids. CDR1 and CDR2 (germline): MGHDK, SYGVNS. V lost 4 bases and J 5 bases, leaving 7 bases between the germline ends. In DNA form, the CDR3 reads TGTGCCAGCAGTGGGGGGAGAGATACGCAGTATTTT. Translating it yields CASSGGRDTQYF.

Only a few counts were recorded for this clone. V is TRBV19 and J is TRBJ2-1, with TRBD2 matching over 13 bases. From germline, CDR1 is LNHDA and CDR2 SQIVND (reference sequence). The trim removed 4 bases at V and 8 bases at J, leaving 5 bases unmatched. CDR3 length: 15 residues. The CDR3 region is CASSRGTSGNDEQFF. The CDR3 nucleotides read TGTGCCAGTAGTAGGGGGACTAGCGGGAACGATGAGCAGTTCTTC.

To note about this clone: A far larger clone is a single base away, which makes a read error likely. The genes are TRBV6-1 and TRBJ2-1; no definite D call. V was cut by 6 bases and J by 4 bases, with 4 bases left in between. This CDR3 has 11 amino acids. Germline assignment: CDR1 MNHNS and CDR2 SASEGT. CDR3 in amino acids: CASRTYNEQFF. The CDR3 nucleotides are TGTGCCAGCAGAACATACAATGAGCAGTTCTTC.

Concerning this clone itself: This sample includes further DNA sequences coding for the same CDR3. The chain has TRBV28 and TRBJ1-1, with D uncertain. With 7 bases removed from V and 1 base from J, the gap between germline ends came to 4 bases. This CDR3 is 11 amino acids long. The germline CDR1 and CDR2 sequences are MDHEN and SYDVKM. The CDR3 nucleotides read TGTGCCAGCAAGGAGAACACTGAAGCTTTCTTT. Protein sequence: CASKENTEAFF.

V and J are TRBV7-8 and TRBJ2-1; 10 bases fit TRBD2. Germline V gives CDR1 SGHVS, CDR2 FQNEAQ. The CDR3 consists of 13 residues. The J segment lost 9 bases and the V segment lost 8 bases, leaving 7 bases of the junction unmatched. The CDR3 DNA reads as TGTGCCAGCGGGCTAGCGGGAGAAGGTGAGCAGTTCTTC. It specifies CASGLAGEGEQFF.

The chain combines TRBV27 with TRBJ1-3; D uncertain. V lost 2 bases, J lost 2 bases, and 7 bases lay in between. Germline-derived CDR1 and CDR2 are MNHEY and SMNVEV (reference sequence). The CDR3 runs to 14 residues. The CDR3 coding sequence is TGTGCCAGCAGTTTAGGGAGAACTGGAAACACCATATATTTT. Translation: CASSLGRTGNTIYF.

CDR3 coding DNA: TGTGCCAGCGGGAGGCAAAGGGACACTGAAGCTTTCTTT. Translation: CASGRQRDTEAFF. The gene calls are TRBV7-8 and TRBJ1-1; unclear D gene. V was clipped by 8 bases and J by 3 bases, with 13 bases between them. The CDR3 is made up of 13 amino acids. Germline V gives CDR1 SGHVS, CDR2 FQNEAQ.

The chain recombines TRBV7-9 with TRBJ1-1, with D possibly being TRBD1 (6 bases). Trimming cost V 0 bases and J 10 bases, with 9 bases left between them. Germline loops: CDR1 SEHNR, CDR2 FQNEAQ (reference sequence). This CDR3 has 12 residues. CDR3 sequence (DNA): TGTGCCAGCAGCTTAGCGGGCAGGGGAGCTTTCTTT. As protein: CASSLAGRGAFF.

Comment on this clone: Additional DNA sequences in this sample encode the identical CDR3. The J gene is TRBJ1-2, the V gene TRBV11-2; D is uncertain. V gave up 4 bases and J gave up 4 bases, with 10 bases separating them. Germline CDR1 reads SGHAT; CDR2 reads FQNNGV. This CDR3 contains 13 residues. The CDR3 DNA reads TGTGCCAGCAGCTCCCCGGGTGGCTATGGCTACACCTTC. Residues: CASSSPGGYGYTF.

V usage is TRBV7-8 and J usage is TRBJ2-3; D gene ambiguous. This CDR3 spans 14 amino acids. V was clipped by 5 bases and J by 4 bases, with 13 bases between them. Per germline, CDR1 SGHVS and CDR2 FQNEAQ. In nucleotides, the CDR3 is TGTGCCAGCAGCCTCGCGACCCGTTCAGATACGCAGTATTTT. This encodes CASSLATRSDTQYF.

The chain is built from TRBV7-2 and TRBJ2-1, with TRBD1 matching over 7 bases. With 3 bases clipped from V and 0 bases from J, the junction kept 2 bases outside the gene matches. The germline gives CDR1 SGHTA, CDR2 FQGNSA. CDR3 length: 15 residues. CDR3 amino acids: CASSLDRTSYNEQFF. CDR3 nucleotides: TGTGCCAGCAGCTTGGACAGGACCTCCTACAATGAGCAGTTCTTC.